This TCR beta chain emerged from a study of blood T cell repertoires in COVID-19 (dated by TCRdb to the early 2020s). A note on the overall study: Collaborator samples came from the United States, Italy and Spain and covered acute and convalescent phases of COVID-19. The material from the prospective study consisted of cDNA or gDNA derived from T cells, B-cell-depleted T cells, or PBMCs. Subjects who had been exposed to COVID-19, were actively infected with it, or had recovered from it provided the deeply sampled blood TCRbeta repertoires that made up the dataset. A freely available public database, intended as a resource for researchers studying the immune response to SARS-CoV-2, is where the repertoires were released. The samples were drawn from two sources: the first 160 participants of the ongoing ImmuneRACE study, and 1,254 subjects contributed by 6 global collaborators. Sample metadata almost always included a de-identified subject ID, COVID-19 status, age in years and sex. Where available, HLA class I and class II types were obtained from metadata supplied by the sample provider rather than from assay-based typing.

Of note for this clone: The specificity of this receptor is unknown. No much larger clone exists at a distance of one base, and base qualities are not known.

The investigation overall reported the following: How much clinical and demographic metadata was included differed by source and by participant, and the metadata was provided uncurated.

Including the terminal cysteine and phenylalanine, the CDR3 comprises 16 residues. Kept here is only the CDR3 DNA, which spans 48 bases and is read in frame from base 1. V is pared back by 1 base and J by 0 bases, with 7 bases lying between the germline termini. CDR1 and CDR2 (LGHDT, YNNKEL) derive from the germline V gene (reference sequence). The immunoSEQ Assay, a bias-controlled multiplex PCR, was used to amplify TCRbeta CDR3 regions from genomic DNA. Concerning the study's data processing: The number of nucleated cells in each sample was estimated by amplification of reference gene primers within the assay. To quantify the absolute abundance of each unique TCRbeta CDR3 rearrangement, sequence reads were collapsed and filtered. For each sample, productive Simpson clonality was calculated as the square root of Simpson's diversity index across productive rearrangements. The immuneACCESS repertoire file appears here via TCRdb, limited to in-frame rearrangements. These files lack a portion of the clones; in checked studies, under half of the deficit traces to unresolved V genes, and the cause of the others is not known. V, J and clone size reflect that table, while D and trimming were determined from the DNA. Here the sample has about 120,000 clones; 90% occur a single time. The ten largest clones take up 1.5% to 2% of the sample.

The collaborating institutions used their own protocols to collect whole blood in K2EDTA tubes. For TCRbeta analysis, collaborator samples were shipped as frozen whole blood, as isolated PBMCs, or as DNA extracted from either sample type. The origin of this receptor is a human donor with active COVID-19. The donor label of this sample is uncertain. What was sequenced was peripheral blood. The rearrangement combines TRBV3-1 (or the pseudogene TRBV3-2) with TRBJ2-6, with the D gene not clear enough to name. The sequence in DNA is TGTGCCAGCAGCCAAGTACTCGGCTCTGGGGCCAACGTCCTGACTTTC. It translates as CASSQVLGSGANVLTF.